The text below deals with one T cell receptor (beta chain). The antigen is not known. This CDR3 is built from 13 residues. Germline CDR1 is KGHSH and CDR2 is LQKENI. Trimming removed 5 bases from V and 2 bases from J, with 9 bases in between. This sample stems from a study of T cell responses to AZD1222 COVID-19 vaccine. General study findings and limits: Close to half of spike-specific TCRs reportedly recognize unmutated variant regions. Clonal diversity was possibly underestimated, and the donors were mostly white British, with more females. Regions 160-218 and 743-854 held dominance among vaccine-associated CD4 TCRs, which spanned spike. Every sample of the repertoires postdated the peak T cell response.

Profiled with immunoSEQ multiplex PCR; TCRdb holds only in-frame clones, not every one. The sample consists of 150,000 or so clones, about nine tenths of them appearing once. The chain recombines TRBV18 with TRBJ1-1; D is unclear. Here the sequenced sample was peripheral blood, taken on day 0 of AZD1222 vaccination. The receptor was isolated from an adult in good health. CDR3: CASSDQLNTEAFF. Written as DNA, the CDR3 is TGTGCCAGCTCAGATCAGCTAAACACTGAAGCTTTCTTT.